Listed below are T cell receptor beta chains from one sample, sequenced in a study of regulatory T cells in long-lasting Graves disease. TCRdb ran MiXCR on the multiplex PCR reads and lists one entry per CDR3 protein. This sample yields approximately 350,000 distinct CDR3 sequences, of which roughly 24% are seen a single time; around 30% belongs to the top ten. The material sequenced was peripheral blood mononuclear cells (PBMCs), taken when the disease was refractory, from a patient treated with antithyroid drugs. Receptor source: a woman aged 35 to 49 with Graves disease. CDR3s include the opening cysteine and the closing phenylalanine or tryptophan. Each record gives: V gene, J gene, clone size, D gene, CDR3 DNA, CDR3 protein. A D gene is named only where the DNA matches it firmly. For some rows the clone size is stated as once, few or many, or as a class when expanded; others skip it.

>TRBV29-1|TRBJ2-5|many|TRBD1
TGCAGCGGGCGACAGGGGAAAGAGACCCAGTACTTC
CSGRQGKETQYF
>TRBV9|TRBJ1-1|few|NA
TGTGCCAGCAGCGTAAGGGCCATGAACACTGAAGCTTTCTTT
CASSVRAMNTEAFF
>TRBV28|TRBJ2-7|many|TRBD1
TGTGCCAGCAGTCGACTCTCCGGGACAGGCCCCTACGAGCAGTACTTC
CASSRLSGTGPYEQYF
>TRBV28|TRBJ2-1|NA|NA
TGTGCCAGCAGTTTTCTCGCAGGAGGGTTCGATGAGCAGTTCTTC
CASSFLAGGFDEQFF
>TRBV20-1|TRBJ2-7|few|TRBD2
TGCAGTGCTAGCTTGGGATCTTTGGGGGAGGGCGGCGAGCAGTACTTC
CSASLGSLGEGGEQYF
>TRBV13|TRBJ2-7|many|NA
TGTGCCAGCAGCTTGCGGCCCAGGGGCGACGAGCAGTACTTC
CASSLRPRGDEQYF
>TRBV28|TRBJ2-3|NA|NA
TGTGCCAGCAGAACAAGGACAGATGGAGATACGCAGTATTTT
CASRTRTDGDTQYF
>TRBV5-1|TRBJ2-5|once|NA
TGCGCCAGCAGTTGGGGTCACGAGACCCAGTACTTC
CASSWGHETQYF
>TRBV30|TRBJ1-4|NA|TRBD1
TGTGCCTGGACAAAGACAGGGAGGAATGAAAAACTGTTTTTT
CAWTKTGRNEKLFF
>TRBV28|TRBJ2-5|NA|TRBD1
TGTGCCAGCAGCTCGGGACAGGGGGCGCAGGAGACCCAGTACTTC
CASSSGQGAQETQYF
>TRBV7-6|TRBJ2-7|NA|TRBD1
TGTGCCAGCAGCTCAAGCGGACAGGGGGCAATCCACGAGCAGTACTTC
CASSSSGQGAIHEQYF
>TRBV7-9|TRBJ2-3|NA|NA
TGTGCCAGCAGCCATAAAAAATTCCGGGAGTTGACAGATACGCAGTATTTT
CASSHKKFRELTDTQYF
>TRBV14|TRBJ1-4|few|TRBD1
TGTGCCAGCAGTCTTATCAGGGGGAATAATGAAAAACTGTTTTTT
CASSLIRGNNEKLFF
>TRBV4-1|TRBJ1-1|NA|NA
TGCGCCAGCAGCCAAGCTTGGGGTCCGCCTGAAGCTTTCTTT
CASSQAWGPPEAFF
>TRBV4-1|TRBJ2-2|NA|NA
TGCGCCAGCAGCCAAGGAGGGGCTAGCCACGGGGAGCTGTTTTTT
CASSQGGASHGELFF
>TRBV5-1|TRBJ1-1|many|NA
TGCGCCAGCAACGAAGGGGCCTCGAACACTGAAGCTTTCTTT
CASNEGASNTEAFF
>TRBV10-3|TRBJ1-1|many|TRBD1
TGTGCCATCAGTGTGAAAGGGGGCGCGGGTACTGAAGCTTTCTTT
CAISVKGGAGTEAFF
>TRBV28|TRBJ2-1|NA|NA
TGTGCCAGCAGTTTATGGACCAGGAGTGAGCAGTTCTTC
CASSLWTRSEQFF
>TRBV7-9|TRBJ2-7|NA|NA
TGTGCCAGCAGCTACCCAATGTCCGGGACTCCTCCCTACGAGCAGTACTTC
CASSYPMSGTPPYEQYF
>TRBV11-2|TRBJ2-1|once|NA
TGTGCCAGCAGCTTAGGCGGCTCCCAGGGGTATGAGCAGTTCTTC
CASSLGGSQGYEQFF
>TRBV5-6|TRBJ2-4|NA|TRBD2
TGTGCCAGCAGCCTACTAGCGGGAAAAAACATTCAGTACTTC
CASSLLAGKNIQYF
>TRBV4-1|TRBJ1-6|few|NA
TGCGCCAGCAGCCAAGATTGGAGGGCAGGGCTGAATTCACCCCTCCACTTT
CASSQDWRAGLNSPLHF
>TRBV28|TRBJ2-1|few|NA
TGTGCCAGCAGTATCGGACGGGATGAGCAGTTCTTC
CASSIGRDEQFF
>TRBV5-1|TRBJ2-2|many|NA
TGCGCCAGCAGCTTGGGAGATTACACCGGGGAGCTGTTTTTT
CASSLGDYTGELFF
>TRBV29-1|TRBJ2-5|many|NA
TGCAGCGGGTCCTCGTTTGGAGACCAAGAGACCCAGTACTTC
CSGSSFGDQETQYF
>TRBV11-2|TRBJ2-4|many|TRBD2
TGTGCCAGCAGCTCACTAGCGGGACGTCAGTACTTC
CASSSLAGRQYF
>TRBV7-2|TRBJ1-6|many|NA
TGTGCCAGCAGCTTAGCAGGGGCGACTAATTCACCCCTCCACTTT
CASSLAGATNSPLHF
>TRBV28|TRBJ2-7|many|NA
TGTGCCAGCAGTTTTAGTATCGGGGAGCAGTACTTC
CASSFSIGEQYF
>TRBV27|TRBJ2-2|NA|NA
TGTGCCACCTCCCAAAGGTCCGGGGAGCTGTTTTTT
CATSQRSGELFF
>TRBV29-1|TRBJ1-1|NA|TRBD1
TGCAGCGTTCATACAGGGGTGACTGAAGCTTTCTTT
CSVHTGVTEAFF
>TRBV20-1|TRBJ1-1|few|NA
TGCAGTGCTCTGGGACGGAGAACTGAAGCTTTCTTT
CSALGRRTEAFF